This T cell receptor (beta chain) emerged from a study of lymphopenia after photon versus proton radiotherapy. Findings and limits, study-wide: After the lymphocyte nadir, photon-treated repertoires showed oligoclonal expansion, especially of CD8+ Temra cells. Under photons, naive T cells and diversity fell while effector/memory populations rose. Larger post-nadir TCR diversity loss correlated inversely with survival in deceased patients. Better survival with proton therapy was suggested as possible, not demonstrated.

Generated by immunoSEQ multiplex PCR, the TCRdb table keeps only in-frame clones and is missing some. The sample has tens of thousands of clones; around 85% are singletons. Per the germline V gene, CDR1 is SGHRS and CDR2 is YFSETQ. Trimming removed 1 base at V and 0 bases at J, with 8 bases between. The CDR3 contains 15 residues. A note on this clone: The target antigen is unknown.

This material consisted of peripheral blood, taken from a patient treated with proton-based radiotherapy. This sequence originates from a man aged 55 to 69 with pancreatic cancer. The rearrangement uses TRBV5-1 and TRBJ2-4, with D possibly matching TRBD2 (6 bases). The CDR3 loop reads CASSLTGLAKNIQYF. CDR3 nucleotides: TGCGCCAGCAGCTTGACGGGACTAGCCAAAAACATTCAGTACTTC.